This TCR beta chain was sequenced during a study of early T cells in non-severe SARS-CoV-2 infection. Across the whole study: Chains stayed unpaired after sequencing of bulk RNA from unsorted whole blood.

The CDR3 is made up of 12 amino acids. With 6 bases clipped from V and 7 bases from J, the junction kept 5 bases outside the gene matches. CDR1 is DFQATT and CDR2 is SNEGSKA in the germline V gene (reference sequence). Study-wide results and limits: Lookups in VDJdb leaned toward anti-spike CD8 responses and missed private and CD4 specificities.

Attached unique molecular identifiers marked individual cDNA molecules. TCRdb fed the 5' RACE reads into MiXCR, producing one record per CDR3 protein. The data show about 110,000 distinct CDR3 sequences, 9.5% to 13% seen once. This clonotype was seen only a few times. What it binds is not known. This chain connects TRBV20-1 to TRBJ1-1, with 10 positions matching TRBD1. The receptor was derived from an adult who was a healthcare worker with PCR-confirmed SARS-CoV-2 infection or an uninfected control (not recorded which). Sequenced input: whole blood. The CDR3 DNA follows: TGCAGTGCCCCAGGACAGGGGGTTGAAGCTTTCTTT. Translated, it gives CSAPGQGVEAFF.